The rows below give T cell receptor beta chains drawn from one sample of a study of human T cells and chemical hapten exposure. TCRdb fed the RACE reads into MiXCR, producing one record per CDR3 protein. The sample records 120,000 or so distinct CDR3 sequences, around an eighth being singletons. The specimen was whole blood, collected in connection with sensitization to the hapten diphenylcyclopropenone (DPC). The receptors here all came from a woman aged 18-30 years with alopecia areata. Some clones in this sample may be carry-over from other donors' samples. Each CDR3 is given with its conserved first and last residue. The order of the fields is D gene, V gene, J gene, clone size, CDR3 protein, CDR3 DNA. The D gene is left open where the match is weak. Expanded clones get a size class; other rows say once, few or many, or leave the size out.

TRBD1	TRBV29-1	TRBJ1-5	NA	CSVSGGSNQPQHF	TGCAGCGTTTCAGGGGGCTCAAATCAGCCCCAGCATTTT
TRBD1	TRBV3-1	TRBJ1-2	many	CASSQDPRQGIGYGYTF	TGTGCCAGCAGCCAAGATCCACGACAGGGGATAGGCTATGGCTACACCTTC
TRBD2	TRBV7-2	TRBJ2-3	NA	CASSSIAGVQYF	TGTGCCAGCAGCTCCATAGCGGGGGTTCAGTATTTT
TRBD1	TRBV4-3	TRBJ2-1	many	CASSQVSGGNEQFF	TGCGCCAGCAGCCAAGTCTCAGGGGGCAATGAGCAGTTCTTC
NA	TRBV9	TRBJ2-5	many	CASSVVGGETQYF	TGTGCCAGCAGCGTAGTAGGGGGAGAGACCCAGTACTTC
TRBD1	TRBV18	TRBJ1-4	few	CASSPDRGRVDEKLFF	TGTGCCAGCTCACCGGACAGGGGGCGAGTCGATGAAAAACTGTTTTTT
TRBD2	TRBV28	TRBJ2-7	many	CASSLTSGASYEQYF	TGTGCCAGCAGTCTAACTAGCGGGGCGTCCTACGAGCAGTACTTC
NA	TRBV2	TRBJ2-2	many	CASSEWSTGELFF	TGTGCCAGCAGTGAATGGTCGACCGGGGAGCTGTTTTTT
TRBD1	TRBV25-1	TRBJ1-1	many	CASSGDRDYEAFF	TGTGCCAGCAGTGGAGACAGGGACTATGAAGCTTTCTTT
NA	TRBV20-1	TRBJ2-2	many	CSARVVKTNTGELFF	TGCAGTGCTAGAGTAGTGAAGACGAACACCGGGGAGCTGTTTTTT
TRBD1	TRBV6-1	TRBJ1-5	few	CASRLTGLNQPQHF	TGTGCCAGCAGACTGACAGGGCTCAATCAGCCCCAGCATTTT
NA	TRBV6-6	TRBJ1-1	many	CASTPFTSGGLNTEAFF	TGTGCCAGCACCCCCTTTACGTCGGGCGGGTTGAACACTGAAGCTTTCTTT
NA	TRBV20-1	TRBJ2-3	many	CSAREQRTTDTQYF	TGCAGTGCTAGAGAACAGCGAACCACAGATACGCAGTATTTT
TRBD1	TRBV2	TRBJ2-7	NA	CAIHPATGNYYEQYF	TGTGCCATCCACCCGGCGACAGGGAATTACTACGAGCAGTACTTC
NA	TRBV7-8	TRBJ1-1	few	CASSLTSQVEAFF	TGTGCCAGCAGCTTAACGTCGCAGGTTGAAGCTTTCTTT
NA	TRBV7-7	TRBJ1-5	NA	CASSLGQVSWNQPQHF	TGTGCCAGCAGCTTAGGACAGGTCTCATGGAATCAGCCCCAGCATTTT
TRBD1	TRBV7-9	TRBJ1-5	few	CASSLGQGVGQPQHF	TGTGCCAGCAGCTTAGGACAGGGGGTCGGACAGCCCCAGCATTTT
NA	TRBV7-2	TRBJ1-6	many	CASSLGGREGSYNSPLHF	TGTGCCAGCAGCTTAGGCGGCAGGGAAGGCTCCTATAATTCACCCCTCCACTTT
NA	TRBV7-9	TRBJ1-1	few	CASSKEPGTEAFF	TGTGCCAGCAGCAAAGAGCCGGGCACTGAAGCTTTCTTT
NA	TRBV2	TRBJ1-2	NA	CASSLQDINYGYTF	TGTGCCAGCAGTCTTCAAGACATTAACTATGGCTACACCTTC
NA	TRBV11-2	TRBJ1-2	NA	CASSLEASYGYTF	TGTGCCAGCAGCTTAGAGGCAAGCTATGGCTACACCTTC
NA	TRBV27	TRBJ2-6	NA	CASRGLSSGANVLTF	TGTGCCAGCAGGGGGTTAAGCTCTGGGGCCAACGTCCTGACTTTC
TRBD2	TRBV5-1	TRBJ2-5	NA	CASSSGLEETQYF	TGCGCCAGCAGCTCTGGACTAGAGGAGACCCAGTACTTC
NA	TRBV27	TRBJ1-5	many	CASRAGTSNQPQHF	TGTGCCAGCAGGGCCGGGACTAGCAATCAGCCCCAGCATTTT
NA	TRBV20-1	TRBJ2-1	few	CSASRTVNEQFF	TGCAGTGCTAGCCGGACAGTCAATGAGCAGTTCTTC
TRBD2	TRBV7-3	TRBJ2-3	many	CASSPPAGIAGSTDTQYF	TGTGCCAGCAGCCCACCCGCGGGTATAGCGGGAAGCACAGATACGCAGTATTTT
TRBD2	TRBV3-1	TRBJ2-6	few	CASSPAGGQFSSGANVLTF	TGTGCCAGCAGCCCAGCGGGGGGGCAATTTTCCTCTGGGGCCAACGTCCTGACTTTC
NA	TRBV12-3/TRBV12-4	TRBJ1-4	few	CASSLGLRLFF	TGTGCCAGCAGTTTGGGACTGCGACTGTTTTTT
NA	TRBV7-2	TRBJ1-2	NA	CASSSGRQNYGYTF	TGTGCCAGCAGCTCAGGACGGCAAAACTATGGCTACACCTTC
TRBD2	TRBV11-2	TRBJ2-3	few	CASSATSGGDTQYF	TGTGCCAGCAGCGCGACTAGCGGGGGCGATACGCAGTATTTT
TRBD2	TRBV12-3/TRBV12-4	TRBJ2-3	NA	CASSLGRGVSTDTQYF	TGTGCCAGCAGTTTGGGTCGGGGGGTAAGCACAGATACGCAGTATTTT
NA	TRBV9	TRBJ2-7	few	CASSVGGAPYEQYF	TGTGCCAGCAGCGTAGGTGGCGCCCCCTACGAGCAGTACTTC
NA	TRBV2	TRBJ2-1	NA	CASSVDTFYNEQFF	TGTGCCAGCAGTGTTGACACCTTCTACAATGAGCAGTTCTTC
NA	TRBV27	TRBJ1-1	few	CASCGWTEAFF	TGTGCCAGCTGCGGCTGGACTGAAGCTTTCTTT
TRBD1	TRBV7-9	TRBJ2-5	few	CASSHRGGETQYF	TGTGCCAGCAGCCACAGGGGTGGGGAGACCCAGTACTTC
NA	TRBV4-3	TRBJ1-2	many	CASSQARTDYGYTF	TGCGCCAGCAGCCAGGCTAGGACCGACTATGGCTACACCTTC
NA	TRBV7-9	TRBJ2-3	NA	CASSLAMGRKSSQYF	TGTGCCAGCAGCTTAGCGATGGGGAGAAAGAGTTCGCAGTATTTT
NA	TRBV28	TRBJ2-7	few	CASTDPGGSYEQYF	TGTGCCAGCACTGACCCCGGGGGCTCCTACGAGCAGTACTTC
TRBD2	TRBV7-2	TRBJ2-4	NA	CASSLASVASGPFGIQYF	TGTGCCAGCAGCTTAGCGTCAGTGGCTAGCGGACCATTCGGCATTCAGTACTTC
NA	TRBV14	TRBJ2-2	NA	CASSQFRLIGELFF	TGTGCCAGCAGCCAATTCCGTTTGATCGGGGAGCTGTTTTTT
NA	TRBV7-9	TRBJ2-1	few	CASTLLVASPYNEQFF	TGTGCCAGCACCCTCTTGGTGGCCAGTCCCTACAATGAGCAGTTCTTC
TRBD1	TRBV5-4	TRBJ2-3	few	CASSPRTGSDTQYF	TGTGCCAGCAGCCCTAGGACAGGGTCGGATACGCAGTATTTT
TRBD2	TRBV10-3	TRBJ2-5	few	CAISESLAGLQETQYF	TGTGCCATCAGTGAAAGTCTAGCGGGGCTCCAAGAGACCCAGTACTTC